These 10 T cell receptor beta chains share one sample of origin, sequenced in a study of blood T cells in healthy people across ages. A second PCR of about 6 to 11 cycles used a sample-barcoded 5' primer and a J-beta primer mix. TCRdb used MiXCR to reprocess the 5' RACE reads, holding one entry per CDR3 protein. The sample records roughly 800,000 distinct CDR3 sequences, 20% to 25% being singletons. These records were also assigned to another study, of T cells of mothers and their children.

Sequenced: blood. These receptors were obtained from a boy younger than 18 in good health.

This chain links TRBV6-5 with TRBJ1-4; 8 positions match TRBD1. The ends lost 7 bases at V and 8 bases at J; junction bases unmatched: 9. The length of the CDR3 is 14 residues. CDR1 MNHEY and CDR2 SVGAGI come from the germline V gene. The CDR3 protein is CASKAGGAWEKLFF. For the CDR3, the DNA is TGTGCCAGCAAAGCAGGGGGCGCCTGGGAAAAACTGTTTTTT.

This clonotype was observed a handful of times. The chain links TRBV11-1 to TRBJ2-3; a weak D match, TRBD1 (6 bases). CDR3 length equals 13 residues. In germline, CDR1 is SGHAT, CDR2 FQDESV (reference sequence). With 5 bases removed from V and 3 bases from J, the gap between germline ends came to 9 bases. The CDR3 DNA sequence: TGTGCCAGCAGCCCGGACAGAACAGATACGCAGTATTTT. Encoded protein: CASSPDRTDTQYF. Full variable domain (missing parts from reference TRBV11-1 and TRBJ2-3): EAEVAQSPRYKITEKSQAVAFWCDPISGHATLYWYRQILGQGPELLVQFQDESVVDDSQLPKDRFSAERLKGVDSTLKIQPAELGDSAMYLCASSPDRTDTQYFGPGTRLTVL.

This clonotype was seen once. The chain links TRBV15 to TRBJ2-7; TRBD2 agrees at 10 bases. CDR3 length: 14 amino acids. Germline lookup yields CDR1 LNHNV and CDR2 YYDKDF (reference sequence). V dropped 5 bases and J dropped 3; count of bases not matched to a gene: 4. CDR3 in DNA: TGTGCCACCAGCGTAGGACTAGCGGACTACGAGCAGTACTTC. It encodes CATSVGLADYEQYF.

This clonotype was counted ten times or more. The genes are TRBV28 and TRBJ2-5; no clear D gene. The CDR3 consists of 16 residues. Looked up from germline, CDR1 is MDHEN and CDR2 is SYDVKM. Trimming cost V 6 bases and J 1 base, with 18 bases left between them. The CDR3 nucleotides read TGTGCCAGCAGCCCCCGCCCCTCCAGCGCCCAAGAGACCCAGTACTTC. Translating it yields CASSPRPSSAQETQYF.

V is TRBV2 and J is TRBJ2-3, with D perhaps matching TRBD1 (5 bases). The CDR3 totals 14 residues. V dropped 7 bases and J dropped 2 bases, with 13 bases sitting between them. The germline gives CDR1 SNHLY, CDR2 FYNNEI. In DNA form, the CDR3 reads TGTGCCAGCAAAGGAGACAGAGTCACAGATACGCAGTATTTT. Its protein is CASKGDRVTDTQYF.

This clonotype was counted a few times. The chain employs TRBV28 and TRBJ1-2; 9 bases match TRBD1. CDR3 length: 16 amino acids. Germline values: CDR1 MDHEN, CDR2 SYDVKM. Germline trimming cut 2 bases from V and 4 bases from J; bases unmatched to any gene: 8. The CDR3: CASSLPATGGSYGYTF. CDR3 DNA sequence: TGTGCCAGCAGTTTACCTGCGACAGGGGGTAGCTATGGCTACACCTTC.

The chain uses TRBV6-1 and TRBJ2-5; TRBD2 matches at 9 bases. There are 17 residues in the CDR3. V lost 7 bases, J lost 2 bases, and 14 bases stayed unmatched. The germline V gene has CDR1 MNHNS and CDR2 SASEGT. The DNA for the CDR3 is TGTGCCAGCAATCGAATTAGCGGGAGCCCTGAACAAGAGACCCAGTACTTC. This codes for CASNRISGSPEQETQYF.

The chain links TRBV29-1 to TRBJ2-7, with 8 bases identical to TRBD1. This CDR3 comprises 14 residues. Germline V gene lookup returns CDR1 SQVTM and CDR2 ANQGSEA. The J segment lost 0 bases and the V segment lost 6 bases, leaving 7 bases of the junction unmatched. The CDR3 sequence: CSVGDRGSSYEQYF. The CDR3 DNA follows: TGCAGCGTGGGAGACAGGGGAAGCTCCTACGAGCAGTACTTC.

The sample holds a few counts of this clonotype. The J gene is TRBJ2-5, the V gene TRBV15; no clear D gene. V was cut by 5 bases and J by 0 bases, with 7 bases left in between. The CDR3 covers 13 residues. The V gene's germline CDR1 is LNHNV and CDR2 YYDKDF (reference sequence). This CDR3 reads CATSVSYQETQYF. The DNA of the CDR3 is TGTGCCACCAGCGTCTCGTACCAAGAGACCCAGTACTTC.

The gene calls are TRBV12-3 or TRBV12-4 and TRBJ1-4; D may be TRBD1 (6 bases). The CDR3 is made up of 14 amino acids. V was trimmed by 6 bases and J by 3 bases, leaving 11 bases between them. CDR3 DNA: TGTGCCAGCAGCGCCCGACAGGCTAATGAAAAACTGTTTTTT. Translating gives CASSARQANEKLFF.